The 32 T cell receptor beta chains in this list originate from one sample, sequenced in a study of CDR3 diversity in severe acne. TCRdb used MiXCR to reprocess the PCR reads, holding one entry per CDR3 protein. The data hold roughly 100,000 distinct CDR3 sequences, with around 56% observed a single time. The sample comprised blood. The source is a male donor with acne.

For this clonotype: One junction end does not reproduce the germline sequence, and a read error may be involved. The chain joins TRBV4-1 to TRBJ2-3; D is unclear. Germline V CDR1 and CDR2: MGHRA, YSYEKL. CDR3 length equals 15 residues. The CDR3 nucleotides are TGCGCCAGCAGCCAAGATAAACTATCCCGAGATACGCAGTGTTTT. Its protein product is CASSQDKLSRDTQCF.

This clonotype was counted once. One base away lies a much larger clone, so this may be a sequencing read error. The genes are TRBV12-3 or TRBV12-4 and TRBJ2-1, with D perhaps matching TRBD2 (5 bases). This CDR3 spans 12 amino acids. The germline V and J ends were trimmed by 5 bases and 7 bases, with 9 bases remaining between them. The CDR3 region is CASSATTNEQFF. CDR3 DNA sequence: TGTGCCAGCAGTGCGACTACGAATGAGCAGTTCTTC.

This clonotype was counted many times. The chain has TRBV7-9 and TRBJ1-1; TRBD1 is a possible D gene (5 bases). V was pared by 5 bases and J by 0 bases, with 13 bases between. The germline CDR1 and CDR2 sequences are SEHNR and FQNEAQ (reference sequence). The CDR3 is 15 amino acids. In nucleotides, the CDR3 is TGTGCCAGCAGCCTGAGCGACAGATTGAACACTGAAGCTTTCTTT. It encodes CASSLSDRLNTEAFF.

The chain employs TRBV15 and TRBJ2-3; perhaps D is TRBD1 or TRBD2 (5 bases each). The CDR3 covers 17 residues. CDR1 is LNHNV, CDR2 YYDKDF, per germline (reference sequence). V was trimmed by 3 bases and J by 5 bases, leaving 21 bases between them. The CDR3 is CATSSLRLGRGEDTQYF. In DNA form, the CDR3 reads TGTGCCACCAGCAGCTTACGGTTGGGACGAGGCGAAGATACGCAGTATTTT. The complete variable domain, with remaining parts taken from reference TRBV15 and TRBJ2-3, reads DAMVIQNPRYQVTQFGKPVTLSCSQTLNHNVMYWYQQKSSQAPKLLFHYYDKDFNNEADTPDNFQSRRPNTSFCFLDIRSPGLGDTAMYLCATSSLRLGRGEDTQYFGPGTRLTVL.

At least ten counts were recorded for this clonotype. The V and J genes are TRBV20-1 and TRBJ2-2; 10 bases match TRBD2. This CDR3 spans 14 amino acids. J lost 6 bases, V lost 5 bases, and 6 bases had no gene match. Germline assignment: CDR1 DFQATT and CDR2 SNEGSKA (reference sequence). DNA for the CDR3: TGCAGTGCTGAGAGCGGGAGGGGGGCCGGGGAGCTGTTTTTT. This gives the protein CSAESGRGAGELFF.

This clonotype has ten or more counts. The chain links TRBV29-1 to TRBJ2-5; D assignment may be TRBD1 or TRBD2 (7 bases each). The CDR3 has 14 amino acids. Germline V lookup: CDR1 SQVTM, CDR2 ANQGSEA. V dropped 3 bases and J dropped 6 bases, with 17 bases sitting between them. The CDR3, as DNA: TGCAGCGTTGATTATTGGGAGGGGGCTAAGACCCAGTACTTC. Amino acid sequence: CSVDYWEGAKTQYF.

This clonotype was seen at least ten times. The chain links TRBV6-5 to TRBJ2-2; the D gene is possibly TRBD1 (6 bases). Trimming took off 2 bases at V and 0 bases at J, with 10 bases between the two ends. This CDR3 spans 16 amino acids. Germline V CDR1 and CDR2: MNHEY, SVGAGI. The CDR3 loop reads CASSYRGHANTGELFF. CDR3 sequence (DNA): TGTGCCAGCAGTTACCGGGGACATGCGAACACCGGGGAGCTGTTTTTT.

The chain employs TRBV6-1 and TRBJ2-7, with 9 bases lining up with TRBD2. V lost 1 base, J lost 0 bases, and 10 bases stayed unmatched. Germline V gene sequence: CDR1 MNHNS, CDR2 SASEGT. The CDR3 spans 18 residues. This CDR3 is CASSEGLAGSISSYEQYV. CDR3 coding DNA: TGTGCCAGCAGTGAAGGGCTAGCGGGGTCAATAAGCTCCTACGAGCAGTACGTC.

The DNA for the CDR3 is TGTGCCAGCAGTTATCTCAGGGCCACATACAATGAGCAGTTCTTC. Residues: CASSYLRATYNEQFF. This chain joins TRBV6-2 or TRBV6-3 and TRBJ2-1, with D perhaps TRBD1 (5 bases). V dropped 3 bases and J dropped 4 bases, with 13 bases sitting between them. There are 15 residues in the CDR3. The germline gives CDR1 MNHEY, CDR2 SVGEGT.

This clonotype appeared many times. This chain connects TRBV20-1 to TRBJ1-1; D ambiguous. The length of the CDR3 is 14 residues. V lost 1 base and J lost 0, with 9 bases in between. Germline CDR1 is DFQATT and CDR2 is SNEGSKA (reference sequence). The chain's CDR3 is CSARAQPVNTEAFF. The CDR3, as DNA: TGCAGTGCTAGAGCACAGCCAGTGAACACTGAAGCTTTCTTT.

J is TRBJ2-7 and V is TRBV6-2 or TRBV6-3; weak D call: TRBD1 (6 bases). Germline V gene sequence: CDR1 MNHEY, CDR2 SVGEGT. V dropped 6 bases and J dropped 6 bases, with 15 bases sitting between them. The CDR3 spans 13 residues. This CDR3 is CASRAPGESEQYF. The CDR3 nucleotides read TGTGCCAGCAGAGCCCCAGGGGAGTCCGAGCAGTACTTC.

This clonotype was detected ten times or more. CDR3 sequence (DNA): TGTGCCAGCATCAACGGGGGACTAGCGGGAGGGCCTGGGTTGTACGAGCAGTACTTC. Its translation: CASINGGLAGGPGLYEQYF. The genes are TRBV6-6 and TRBJ2-7; 16 bases match TRBD2. V was pared by 7 bases and J by 4 bases, with 16 bases of the junction left unmatched. Germline values: CDR1 MNHNY, CDR2 SVGAGI (reference sequence). The CDR3 extends over 19 amino acids.

This clonotype appeared a few times. The V gene is TRBV28, the J gene TRBJ2-7, with 9 bases aligning to TRBD2. Germline CDR1 is MDHEN and CDR2 is SYDVKM. CDR3 length: 15 amino acids. V shed 5 bases and J 4 bases; nucleotides not matched to a gene: 9. CDR3: CASSPAAGGLYEQYF. The CDR3 coding sequence is TGTGCCAGCAGTCCTGCTGCGGGAGGGCTTTACGAGCAGTACTTC. Combining the CDR3 with reference TRBV28 and TRBJ2-7 gives the whole variable domain DVKVTQSSRYLVKRTGEKVFLECVQDMDHENMFWYRQDPGLGLRLIYFSYDVKMKEKGDIPEGYSVSREKKERFSLILESASTNQTSMYLCASSPAAGGLYEQYFGPGTRLTVT.

This clonotype is labeled as medium-sized (0.01 to 0.1%). The chain combines TRBV29-1 with TRBJ2-7, with D possibly called TRBD1 or TRBD2 (7 bases each). CDR1 is SQVTM, CDR2 ANQGSEA, per germline. Trimming took 5 bases from V and 3 from J, leaving 11 bases between them. This CDR3 spans 12 amino acids. As DNA, the CDR3 is TGCAGCGTTCAGGGGGGGCTCTACGAGCAGTACTTC. This encodes CSVQGGLYEQYF.

This clonotype was detected ten times or more. The rearrangement uses TRBV12-3 or TRBV12-4 and TRBJ2-6; D might be TRBD2 (5 bases). The CDR3 contains 16 residues. The V and J ends lost 5 bases and 2 bases respectively, with 13 bases between them. This CDR3 is CASSREGEAGANVLTF. DNA of the CDR3: TGTGCCAGCAGTCGTGAGGGAGAGGCTGGGGCCAACGTCCTGACTTTC.

Remarks on this clonotype: With a much larger clone just one base away, this may be a read error. The rearrangement joins TRBV29-1 to TRBJ1-1; tentative D call: TRBD1 (5 bases). CDR3 length equals 12 residues. The germline V gene has CDR1 SQVTM and CDR2 ANQGSEA. The CDR3 nucleotides read TGCAGCGCCTCTACACGGGGCACTGAAGCTTCCTTT. As protein: CSASTRGTEASF.

The J gene is TRBJ1-4, the V gene TRBV10-3; D call uncertain. The CDR3 spans 15 residues. V lost 0 bases and J lost 7, with 12 bases in between. In germline, CDR1 is ENHRY, CDR2 SYGVKD. The CDR3 DNA follows: TGTGCCATCAGTGAGTCGCCCGGAGGTGGTGAAAAACTGTTTTTT. Translated: CAISESPGGGEKLFF.

The table lists this clonotype with a few counts. The chain carries TRBV18 and TRBJ2-3; maybe TRBD2 (5 bases). CDR3 length: 12 residues. The germline V gene encodes CDR1 KGHSH and CDR2 LQKENI. Trimming removed 1 base at V and 6 bases at J, with 5 bases between. The CDR3 DNA reads as TGTGCCAGCTCACCACTAGCGGATACGCAGTATTTT. The encoded protein is CASSPLADTQYF.

The DNA for the CDR3 is TGCAGTGCTAGAGGGCAGCGGGGGAGTTACGAGCAGTACTTC. It specifies CSARGQRGSYEQYF. The V call is TRBV20-1, the J call TRBJ2-7; 8 positions agree with TRBD2. Germline V CDR1 and CDR2: DFQATT, SNEGSKA (reference sequence). This CDR3 is built from 14 residues. Losses at the gene ends were 1 base for V and 4 bases for J; bases not matched to a gene: 6.

The chain is built from TRBV6-6 and TRBJ1-6, with D hard to call. Germline CDR1 reads MNHNY; CDR2 reads SVGAGI (reference sequence). The CDR3 totals 14 residues. V gave up 8 bases and J gave up 8 bases, with 16 bases separating them. The CDR3 coding sequence is TGTGCCAGCTGCGCATGGGGAGGCGATTCACCCCTCCACTTT. This translates into CASCAWGGDSPLHF.

This clonotype is medium-sized. The J gene is TRBJ2-1, the V gene TRBV7-2; a weak D match, TRBD2 (6 bases). CDR1 and CDR2 (germline): SGHTA, FQGNSA. Deletions cut 0 bases from V and 6 bases from J, with 12 bases between. This CDR3 contains 15 residues. The CDR3 nucleotides read TGTGCCAGCAGCTTAGCAGGCGGGATGATCAATGAGCAGTTCTTC. This sequence encodes CASSLAGGMINEQFF.

This clonotype was recorded at least ten times. The V and J genes are TRBV4-3 and TRBJ2-3, with D possibly called TRBD1 or TRBD2 (7 bases each). Germline CDR1 LGHNA, CDR2 YSLEER. There are 16 residues in the CDR3. V was cut by 0 bases and J by 3 bases, with 13 bases left in between. The CDR3 DNA sequence: TGCGCCAGCAGCCAAGAGACAGGGAGGGTGACAGATACGCAGTATTTT. Translation gives CASSQETGRVTDTQYF.

Details on this clonotype: Its ends do not fully match the called genes, so a read error is possible. V is TRBV4-2 and J is TRBJ2-1; 8 bases agree with TRBD2. Germline V gene lookup returns CDR1 LGHNA and CDR2 YNFKEQ. This CDR3 region has 16 residues. The DNA of the CDR3 is TGTGCCAGCAGCCAAGATGTGGTAGCGGGATACAATGAGCAGCTCTTC. The encoded protein is CASSQDVVAGYNEQLF.

The V and J genes are TRBV25-1 and TRBJ2-5; 7 nucleotides agree with TRBD1. The germline CDR1 and CDR2 sequences are MGHDK and SYGVNS. Germline trimming cut 0 bases from V and 10 bases from J; bases unmatched to any gene: 8. The CDR3 loop spans 14 amino acids. CDR3 sequence reads: CASSEYPSDRDQYF. The CDR3 DNA reads TGTGCCAGCAGTGAATATCCCTCAGACAGGGACCAGTACTTC.

The V call is TRBV7-3, the J call TRBJ2-7; D is ambiguous. Germline CDR1 and CDR2: SGHTA and FQGTGA. Trimming removed 1 base at V and 4 bases at J, with 8 bases between. The CDR3 sequence is 13 residues long. CDR3 protein: CASSLISGYEQYF. Here the CDR3 DNA reads TGTGCCAGCAGCTTAATATCGGGTTACGAGCAGTACTTC.

The chain employs TRBV7-3 and TRBJ2-7, with no clear D. The V end was cut by 5 bases, the J end by 3 bases, with 14 bases between. Germline CDR1 reads SGHTA; CDR2 reads FQGTGA. This CDR3 has 14 amino acids. CDR3 region: CASSPTVAGYEQYF. The CDR3 region has the DNA TGTGCCAGCAGCCCCACGGTAGCCGGCTACGAGCAGTACTTC.

The chain recombines TRBV2 with TRBJ2-7, with D unclear. CDR1 is SNHLY and CDR2 is FYNNEI in the germline V gene. V dropped 2 bases and J dropped 6 bases, with 8 bases sitting between them. CDR3 length: 12 amino acids. CDR3 amino acids: CASSERTTEQYF. The CDR3 DNA is TGTGCCAGCAGTGAAAGGACGACCGAGCAGTACTTC.

Many counts were recorded for this clonotype. The chain couples TRBV6-5 to TRBJ1-3; D remains unclear. V was pared by 6 bases and J by 3 bases, with 9 bases between. The germline gives CDR1 MNHEY, CDR2 SVGAGI. The CDR3 runs to 13 residues. The CDR3 is CASRGAGGNTIYF. CDR3 DNA: TGTGCCAGCAGGGGTGCGGGTGGAAACACCATATATTTT.

This clonotype was seen only once. The chain uses TRBV11-2 and TRBJ2-1; 11 positions agree with TRBD1. The germline gives CDR1 SGHAT, CDR2 FQNNGV. This CDR3 spans 18 amino acids. After removal of 1 base from V and 3 bases from J, the junction contained 8 bases not matched to a gene. DNA for the CDR3: TGTGCCAGCAGCTTAGGGTGGAGCGGGACAGGGGGCTACAATGAGCAGTTCTTC. Translated, it gives CASSLGWSGTGGYNEQFF.

This clonotype was picked up many times. V gene TRBV5-1 combines with J gene TRBJ1-4; possible D gene TRBD1, 5 bases. Trimming took off 5 bases at V and 6 bases at J, with 14 bases between the two ends. CDR1 is SGHRS, CDR2 YFSETQ, per germline. This CDR3 contains 14 residues. CDR3 coding DNA: TGCGCCAGCAGTGGGGGTAAAGGCGATGAAAAACTGTTTTTT. Amino acids: CASSGGKGDEKLFF.

This clonotype was seen a few times. The chain couples TRBV29-1 to TRBJ2-7, with D uncertain. V lost 4 bases, J lost 1 base, and 11 bases lay in between. The CDR3 extends over 13 amino acids. The germline V gene encodes CDR1 SQVTM and CDR2 ANQGSEA. The CDR3 loop is CSVGRQGSYEQYF. The CDR3 DNA sequence: TGCAGCGTTGGACGACAAGGTTCCTACGAGCAGTACTTC.

This clonotype was observed many times. The chain combines TRBV2 with TRBJ2-5; TRBD1 agrees at 8 bases. Germline CDR1 reads SNHLY; CDR2 reads FYNNEI. CDR3 length equals 14 residues. V lost 3 bases and J lost 5; bases outside the gene matches: 5. For the CDR3, the DNA is TGTGCCAGCAGTGAGAGGACAGGGCGCGAGACCCAGTACTTC. Its protein product is CASSERTGRETQYF.